Reported below is one T cell receptor (beta chain). Which antigen it targets is not known. The input lacks base qualities; no much larger clone sits a single base away. The CDR3 regions of human TCRbeta chains were subjected to immunosequencing. On the authors' methods: Repertoire TCRs were checked for matches against a reference library of SARS-CoV-2-specific TCRs that had been generated using the MIRA antigen-specificity platform. Breadth was defined as the fraction of unique TCRs that were SARS-CoV-2-associated, and depth was defined as the fraction of total T cells that were SARS-CoV-2-associated. Each spike-specific TCR was assigned to its reactive spike region and to a CD4 or CD8 class using the MIRA data. Log10-transformed breadth and depth values were compared by one-way ANOVA with Sidak's multiple comparisons tests. TCRdb holds this immuneACCESS table with in-frame rearrangements only. Some clones are missing; in checked studies, unresolved V genes explain under half, and the rest has no known cause. V, J and clone size were drawn from that table, and D and trimming were deduced from the DNA. The sample table records 200,000 or so clones; approximately 94% of these occur just once. The ten largest clones capture roughly 9.8% of the sample.

These data are taken from a study of T cell responses to AZD1222 COVID-19 vaccine (dated by TCRdb to about 2021). In terms of the full investigation: Because spike-specific TCR depth and breadth did not differ between the two schedules, AZD1222 recipients who got a second dose at roughly 4 weeks were pooled with those who got a second dose at roughly 12 weeks. A total of over 230 trial participants underwent TCR sequencing, of whom some 200 had received two doses of AZD1222 and around 25 had received two doses of the MenACWY control vaccine. Trial participants were enrolled into age subgroups of 18-55, 56-69 and 70-plus years, which contained about 150, 27 and 61 TCR-sequenced participants, respectively.

Overall study outcomes, separate from this receptor: No day 14 peak-response samples were available, so repertoires were characterized only after the peak T cell response. Nearly half of unique spike-specific TCRs reportedly recognized epitopes outside regions mutated in the B.1.351 and B.1.1.7 variants. Only a handful of AZD1222 recipients were SARS-CoV-2 seropositive at baseline, limiting conclusions about previously exposed vaccinees. The vaccine-associated CD4 TCRs covered the entire spike protein, and the dominant responses fell in regions 160-218 and 743-854. In the small 56-69-year group, the increase in depth fell short of significance, most likely because of low power. A significant rise in spike-specific TCR breadth and depth was observed after two AZD1222 doses relative to day 0 and relative to MenACWY recipients. Participants were mostly white British and included more females than males, and it was suggested by the authors that clonal diversity may have been underestimated.

What this sample's time point label stands for: baseline before first vaccination. Vaccinee samples were obtained from the UK trials COV001 and COV002, which included a single-blind randomized controlled phase 2/3 trial of AZD1222 (ChAdOx1 nCoV-19) in healthy adults. Trial participant PBMC samples were collected at day 0 and day 28 after the second dose for TCRbeta chain sequencing. Its CDR3 holds 14 amino acids, cysteine through phenylalanine. Only CDR3 DNA remains: 42 bases, in frame from the first base. The CDR1 and CDR2 encoded by the germline V gene are SGHRS and YFSETQ. The germline V and J ends show losses of 0 bases and 11 bases respectively, and no gene match explains 7 bases of the junction.

The sequence came from an adult in good health. The rearrangement joined TRBV5-1 to TRBJ1-4, with 7 junctional bases fitting TRBD1. The specimen was peripheral blood, collected on day 0 of AZD1222 vaccination. The CDR3 amino acid sequence is: CASSLGTGNRKLFF. The DNA sequence is as follows: TGCGCCAGCAGCTTGGGGACAGGTAATCGGAAACTGTTTTTT.